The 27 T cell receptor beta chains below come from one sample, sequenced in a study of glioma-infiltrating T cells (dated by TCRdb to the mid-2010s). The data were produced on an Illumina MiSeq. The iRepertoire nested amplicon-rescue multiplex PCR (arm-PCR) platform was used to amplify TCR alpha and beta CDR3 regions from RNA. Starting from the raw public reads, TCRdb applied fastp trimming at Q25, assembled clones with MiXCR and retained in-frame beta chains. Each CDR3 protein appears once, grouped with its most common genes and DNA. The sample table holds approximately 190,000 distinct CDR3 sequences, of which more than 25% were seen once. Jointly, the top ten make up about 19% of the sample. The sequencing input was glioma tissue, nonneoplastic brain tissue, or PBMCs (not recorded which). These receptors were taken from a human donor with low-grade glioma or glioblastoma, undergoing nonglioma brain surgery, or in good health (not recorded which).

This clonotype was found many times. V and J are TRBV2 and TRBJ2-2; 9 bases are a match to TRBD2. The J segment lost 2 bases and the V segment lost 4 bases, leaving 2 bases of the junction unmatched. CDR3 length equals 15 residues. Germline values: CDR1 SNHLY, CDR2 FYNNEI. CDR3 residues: CASSGTSANTGELFF. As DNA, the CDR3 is TGTGCCAGCAGTGGGACTAGCGCCAACACCGGGGAGCTGTTTTTT.

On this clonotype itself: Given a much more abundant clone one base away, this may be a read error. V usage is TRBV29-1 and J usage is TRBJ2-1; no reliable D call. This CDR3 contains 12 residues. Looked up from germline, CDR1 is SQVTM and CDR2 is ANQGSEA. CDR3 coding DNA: TGCAGCTTTGAAAGACGGATCAATGAGCAGTTCTTC. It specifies CSFERRINEQFF.

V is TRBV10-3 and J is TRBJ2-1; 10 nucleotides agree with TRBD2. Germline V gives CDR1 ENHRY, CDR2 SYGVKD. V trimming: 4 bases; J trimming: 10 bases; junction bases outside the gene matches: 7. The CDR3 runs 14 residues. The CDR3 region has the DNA TGTGCCATCAGTGGAGCGGGAGGGTCCTACGAGCAGTTCTTC. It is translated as CAISGAGGSYEQFF.

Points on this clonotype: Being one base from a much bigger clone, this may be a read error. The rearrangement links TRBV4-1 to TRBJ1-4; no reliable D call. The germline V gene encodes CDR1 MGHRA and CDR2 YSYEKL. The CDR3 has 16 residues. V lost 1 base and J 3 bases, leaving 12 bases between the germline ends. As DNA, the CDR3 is TGCGCCAGCAGCCAAGGGACGGTTGCAGCTAATGAAAAACTGTTTTTT. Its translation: CASSQGTVAANEKLFF.

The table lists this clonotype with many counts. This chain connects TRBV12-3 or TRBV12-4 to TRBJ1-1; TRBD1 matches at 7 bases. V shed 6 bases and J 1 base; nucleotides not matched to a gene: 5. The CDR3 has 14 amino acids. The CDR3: CASRGQITNTEAFF. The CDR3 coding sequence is TGTGCCAGCAGGGGACAGATAACGAACACTGAAGCTTTCTTT.

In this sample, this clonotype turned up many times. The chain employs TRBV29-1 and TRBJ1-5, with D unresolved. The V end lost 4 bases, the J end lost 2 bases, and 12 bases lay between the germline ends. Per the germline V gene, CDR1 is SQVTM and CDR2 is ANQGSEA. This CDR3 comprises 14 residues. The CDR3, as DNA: TGCAGCGTTGCAGAGGGCGGGGGCAATCAGCCCCAGCATTTT. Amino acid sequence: CSVAEGGGNQPQHF.

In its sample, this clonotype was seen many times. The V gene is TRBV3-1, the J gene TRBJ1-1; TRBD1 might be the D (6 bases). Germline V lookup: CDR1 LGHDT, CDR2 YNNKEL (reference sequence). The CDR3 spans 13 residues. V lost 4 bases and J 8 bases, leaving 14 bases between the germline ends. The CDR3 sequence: CASSLADRSEAFF. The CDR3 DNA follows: TGTGCCAGCAGCCTGGCGGACAGAAGCGAAGCTTTCTTT. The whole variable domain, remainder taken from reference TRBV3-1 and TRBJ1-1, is DTAVSQTPKYLVTQMGNDKSIKCEQNLGHDTMYWYKQDSKKFLKIMFSYNNKELIINETVPNRFSPKSPDKAHLNLHINSLELGDSAVYFCASSLADRSEAFFGQGTRLTVV.

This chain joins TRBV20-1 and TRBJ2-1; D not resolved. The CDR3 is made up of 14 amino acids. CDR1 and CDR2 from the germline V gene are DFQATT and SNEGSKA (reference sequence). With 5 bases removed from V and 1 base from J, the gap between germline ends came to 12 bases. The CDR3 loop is CSALSPVSYNEQFF. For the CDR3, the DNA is TGCAGTGCTCTGTCTCCGGTTTCCTACAATGAGCAGTTCTTC.

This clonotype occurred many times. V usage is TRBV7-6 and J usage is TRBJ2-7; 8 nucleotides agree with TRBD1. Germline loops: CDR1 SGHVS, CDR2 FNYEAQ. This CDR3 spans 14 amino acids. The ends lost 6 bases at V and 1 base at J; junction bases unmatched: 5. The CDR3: CASSPRTGSYEQYF. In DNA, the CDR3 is TGTGCCAGCAGTCCACGGACAGGGTCCTACGAGCAGTACTTC.

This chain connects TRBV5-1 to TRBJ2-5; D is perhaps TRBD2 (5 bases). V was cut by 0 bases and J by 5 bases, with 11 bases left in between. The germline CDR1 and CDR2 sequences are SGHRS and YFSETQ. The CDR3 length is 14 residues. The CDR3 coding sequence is TGCGCCAGCAGCTTGGCCGCGGGTGGGGAGACCCAGTACTTC. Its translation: CASSLAAGGETQYF.

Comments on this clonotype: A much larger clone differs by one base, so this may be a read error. CDR3 region: CASSLGAVGDTEAFF. In DNA form, the CDR3 reads TGCGCCAGCAGCTTGGGGGCAGTAGGTGACACTGAAGCTTTCTTT. The gene calls are TRBV5-1 and TRBJ1-1, with no clear D. CDR1 SGHRS and CDR2 YFSETQ come from the germline V gene. V was shortened by 0 bases and J by 3 bases, with 12 bases between the two germline ends. The CDR3 sequence is 15 residues long.

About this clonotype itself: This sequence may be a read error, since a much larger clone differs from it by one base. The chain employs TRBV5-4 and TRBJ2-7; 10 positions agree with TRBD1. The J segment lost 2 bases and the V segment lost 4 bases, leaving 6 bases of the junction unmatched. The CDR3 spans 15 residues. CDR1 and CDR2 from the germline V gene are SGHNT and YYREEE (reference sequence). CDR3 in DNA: TGTGCCAGCAGCCAACAGACAGGGGGCGCCTACGAGCAGTACTTC. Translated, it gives CASSQQTGGAYEQYF.

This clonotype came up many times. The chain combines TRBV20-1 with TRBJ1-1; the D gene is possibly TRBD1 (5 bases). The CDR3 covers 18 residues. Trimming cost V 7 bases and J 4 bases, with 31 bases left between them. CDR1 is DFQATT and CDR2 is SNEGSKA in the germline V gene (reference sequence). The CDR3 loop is CSGSGVKGTGGRATEAFF. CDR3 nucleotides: TGCAGTGGTTCCGGAGTTAAGGGAACGGGGGGGAGGGCCACTGAAGCTTTCTTT.

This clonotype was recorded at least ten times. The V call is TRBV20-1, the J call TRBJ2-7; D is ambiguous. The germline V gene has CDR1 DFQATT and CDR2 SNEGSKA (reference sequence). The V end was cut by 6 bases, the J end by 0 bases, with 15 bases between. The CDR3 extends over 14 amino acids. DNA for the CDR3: TGCAGTGCGGACCGGACGGGTTTCTCCTACGAGCAGTACTTC. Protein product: CSADRTGFSYEQYF.

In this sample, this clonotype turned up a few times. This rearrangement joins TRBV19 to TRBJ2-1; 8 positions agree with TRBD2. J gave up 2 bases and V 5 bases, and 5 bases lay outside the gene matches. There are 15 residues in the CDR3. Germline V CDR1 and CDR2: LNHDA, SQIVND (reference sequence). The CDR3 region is CASSATSGTYNEQFF. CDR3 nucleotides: TGTGCCAGTAGTGCAACTAGCGGAACCTACAATGAGCAGTTCTTC. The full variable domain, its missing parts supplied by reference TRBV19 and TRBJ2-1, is DGGITQSPKYLFRKEGQNVTLSCEQNLNHDAMYWYRQDPGQGLRLIYYSQIVNDFQKGDIAEGYSVSREKKESFPLTVTSAQKNPTAFYLCASSATSGTYNEQFFGPGTRLTVL.

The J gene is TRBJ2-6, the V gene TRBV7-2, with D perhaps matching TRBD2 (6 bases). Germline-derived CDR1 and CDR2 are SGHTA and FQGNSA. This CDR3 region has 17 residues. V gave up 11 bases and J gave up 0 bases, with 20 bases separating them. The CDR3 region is CAARPGGALSGANVLTF. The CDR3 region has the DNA TGTGCCGCTCGCCCTGGCGGGGCCCTCTCTGGGGCCAACGTCCTGACTTTC.

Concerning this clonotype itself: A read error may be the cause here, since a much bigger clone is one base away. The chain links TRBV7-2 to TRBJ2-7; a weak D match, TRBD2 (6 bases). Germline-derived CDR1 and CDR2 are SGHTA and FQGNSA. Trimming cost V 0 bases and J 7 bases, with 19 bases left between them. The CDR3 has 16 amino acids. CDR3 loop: CASSLARGQSYNEQYF. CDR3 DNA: TGTGCCAGCAGCTTAGCGCGGGGTCAGTCCTACAATGAGCAGTACTTC.

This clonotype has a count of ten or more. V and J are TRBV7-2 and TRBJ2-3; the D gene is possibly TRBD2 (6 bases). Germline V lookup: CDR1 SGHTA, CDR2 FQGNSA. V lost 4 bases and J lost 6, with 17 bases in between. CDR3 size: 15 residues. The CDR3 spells CASSSRTSNSDTQYF. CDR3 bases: TGTGCCAGCAGCTCGCGAACTAGCAATTCCGATACGCAGTATTTT.

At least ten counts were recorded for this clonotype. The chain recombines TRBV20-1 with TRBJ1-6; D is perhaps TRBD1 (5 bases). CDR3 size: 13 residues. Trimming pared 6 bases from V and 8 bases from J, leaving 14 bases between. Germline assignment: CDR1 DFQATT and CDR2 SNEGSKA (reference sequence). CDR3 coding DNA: TGCAGTGCCGGAGACATGGGGGATTCACCCCTCCACTTT. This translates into CSAGDMGDSPLHF.

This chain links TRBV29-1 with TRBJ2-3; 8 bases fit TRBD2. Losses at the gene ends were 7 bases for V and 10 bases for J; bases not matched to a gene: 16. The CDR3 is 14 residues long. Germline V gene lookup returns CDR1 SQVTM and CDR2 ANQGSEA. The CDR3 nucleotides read TGCAGCGCGGTTCGGACTAGCAGGATTAATGCGCAGTATTTT. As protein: CSAVRTSRINAQYF.

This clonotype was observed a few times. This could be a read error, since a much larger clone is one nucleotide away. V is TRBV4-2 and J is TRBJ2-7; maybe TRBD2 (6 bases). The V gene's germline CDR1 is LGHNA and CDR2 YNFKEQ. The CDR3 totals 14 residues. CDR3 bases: TGTGCCAGCAGGCAAGGGGCGGGGAGCTACGAGCAGTACTTC. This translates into CASRQGAGSYEQYF.

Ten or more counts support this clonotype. CDR3 loop: CASSYAVFGSSEQFF. The CDR3, as DNA: TGTGCCAGCAGTTATGCGGTGTTCGGCTCATCTGAGCAGTTCTTC. The rearrangement uses TRBV6-1 and TRBJ2-1, with no clear D. This CDR3 spans 15 amino acids. Trimming pared 5 bases from V and 9 bases from J, leaving 20 bases between. Germline V gene data show CDR1 as MNHNS and CDR2 as SASEGT.

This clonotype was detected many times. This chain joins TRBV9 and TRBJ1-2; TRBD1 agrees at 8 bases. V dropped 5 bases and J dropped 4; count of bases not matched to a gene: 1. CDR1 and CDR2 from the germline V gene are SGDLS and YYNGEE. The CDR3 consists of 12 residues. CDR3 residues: CASRGQAYGYTF. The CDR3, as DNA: TGTGCCAGCAGGGGACAGGCCTATGGCTACACCTTC.

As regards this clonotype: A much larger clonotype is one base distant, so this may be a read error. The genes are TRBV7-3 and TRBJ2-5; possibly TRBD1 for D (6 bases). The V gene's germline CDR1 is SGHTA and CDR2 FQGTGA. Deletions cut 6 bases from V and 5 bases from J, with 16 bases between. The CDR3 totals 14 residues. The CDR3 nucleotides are TGTGCCAGCAGATTAGGGGGAAATGGGGAGACCCAGTACTTC. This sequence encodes CASRLGGNGETQYF.

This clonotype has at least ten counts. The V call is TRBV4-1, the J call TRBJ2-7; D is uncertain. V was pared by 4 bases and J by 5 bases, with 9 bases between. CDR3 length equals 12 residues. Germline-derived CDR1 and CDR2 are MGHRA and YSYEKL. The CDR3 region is CASSPPDHEQYF. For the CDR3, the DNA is TGCGCCAGCAGCCCACCGGACCACGAGCAGTACTTC.

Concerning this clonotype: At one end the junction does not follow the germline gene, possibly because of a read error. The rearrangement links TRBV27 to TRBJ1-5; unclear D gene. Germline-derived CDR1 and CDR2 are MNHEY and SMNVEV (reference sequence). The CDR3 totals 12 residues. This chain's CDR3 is CATPTGNKPKHF. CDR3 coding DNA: TGTGCCACTCCGACGGGAAATAAGCCCAAGCATTTT.

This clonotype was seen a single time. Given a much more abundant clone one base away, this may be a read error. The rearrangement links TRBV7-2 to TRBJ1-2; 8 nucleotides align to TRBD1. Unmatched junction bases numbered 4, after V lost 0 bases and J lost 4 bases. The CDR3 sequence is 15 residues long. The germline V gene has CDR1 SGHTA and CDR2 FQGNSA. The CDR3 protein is CASSLAQGAPYGYTF. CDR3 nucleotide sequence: TGTGCCAGCAGCTTAGCCCAGGGGGCCCCCTATGGCTACACCTTC.